This T cell receptor beta chain was retrieved from a study of persistence of HIV-infected CD4 T cells. Study results and caveats: The rare CMV-responding cells with HIV-1 proviruses were not separately TCR-sequenced.

Sequencing used immunoSEQ version 4 in survey mode. Genomic DNA was diluted to roughly 10 ng/uL, up to roughly 1 ug per sample. TCRdb keeps only in-frame clones here, not all; method: immunoSEQ multiplex PCR. The table includes fewer than 35,000 clones, 75% to 85% detected once. Cells were stimulated with CMV-infected fibroblast lysates at 10 ug/mL. CD40L/CD69 double-negative CD45RO-high memory CD4+ T cells were collected. Donors were HIV-1-infected adults who began suppressive ART during chronic infection. Donors had CD4+ T cell counts above 400 cells/uL and were CMV-seropositive. As concerns this clone: No antigen is known for it.

Deletions cut 6 bases from V and 5 bases from J, with 8 bases between. This CDR3 contains 13 residues. From germline, CDR1 is LNHDA and CDR2 SQIVND (reference sequence). This specimen consisted of CD4+ T cells sorted from PBMCs after roughly 18-hour stimulation, obtained from a patient who received antiretroviral therapy. This chain uses TRBV19 with TRBJ1-6; D unclear. The clonotype originates from an adult man with HIV who was CMV-seropositive. Here the CDR3 DNA reads TGTGCCAGTAGAGACGGAGATAATTCACCCCTCCACTTT. Translated, it gives CASRDGDNSPLHF.